This is a list of T cell receptor beta chains from one sample in a study of blood T cell repertoires in COVID-19. Profiling relied on immunoSEQ multiplex PCR, and the TCRdb table lists in-frame clones only, not all of them. The sample contains 200,000 or so clones, around nine tenths of which appear only once. The sequenced sample consisted of peripheral blood. The receptors stem from a man between 60 and 75 years old with acute or convalescent COVID-19. The CDR3 runs from the conserved cysteine through the conserved F or W.

CDR3: CASSLAGQRYGYTF
J: TRBJ1-2
V: TRBV5-4

CDR3: CAISVISGGPYEQFF
J: TRBJ2-1
V: TRBV10-3

CDR3: CASTRTPLAGDPNEQFF
J: TRBJ2-1
V: TRBV6-4

CDR3: CASRERGPSSYEQYF
J: TRBJ2-7
V: TRBV5-6

CDR3: CASSPPAYPGGREQFF
J: TRBJ2-1
V: TRBV18

CDR3: CSVAGVLNTEAFF
J: TRBJ1-1
V: TRBV29-1

CDR3: CASSSMGREQYF
J: TRBJ2-7
V: TRBV28

CDR3: CASSFTGVETQYF
J: TRBJ2-5
V: TRBV5-5

CDR3: CASSRRDSLYGYTF
J: TRBJ1-2
V: TRBV27

CDR3: CASGRDIKSSGANVLTF
J: TRBJ2-6
V: TRBV27

CDR3: CASLAGATNNEQFF
J: TRBJ2-1
V: TRBV27

CDR3: CASSFRRVAQHF
J: TRBJ1-5
V: TRBV28

CDR3: CASSNNMNTEAFF
J: TRBJ1-1
V: TRBV28

CDR3: CARTDSNSYEQYF
J: TRBJ2-7
V: TRBV2

CDR3: CASSEWTIYNSPLHF
J: TRBJ1-6
V: TRBV6-1

CDR3: CASSQGTSGGTQETQYF
J: TRBJ2-5
V: TRBV4-2

CDR3: CASSPFIIWGEPTDSPLHF
J: TRBJ1-6
V: TRBV18

CDR3: CASSGKKLSGGAADTQYF
J: TRBJ2-3
V: TRBV2

CDR3: CASTRGAEAFF
J: TRBJ1-1
V: TRBV6-5

CDR3: CATFILNTGELFF
J: TRBJ2-2
V: TRBV19

CDR3: CASSLHSSSYEQYF
J: TRBJ2-7
V: TRBV11-3

CDR3: CASSESLRNEKLFF
J: TRBJ1-4
V: TRBV2

CDR3: CASSQRQGNSPLHF
J: TRBJ1-6
V: TRBV3-1/TRBV3-2

CDR3: CASSKGEQGEKLFF
J: TRBJ1-4
V: TRBV6-4

CDR3: CASSRTSGGAGELFF
J: TRBJ2-2
V: TRBV7-2